The present entry profiles one T cell receptor beta chain with its context. No antigen is known for it. This may arise from a read error, as a much more abundant clone is one base away. The CDR3, cysteine through phenylalanine, is 15 amino acids long. The read is trimmed to its CDR3 DNA, 45 bases read in frame from base 1. The germline V and J ends show losses of 6 bases and 6 bases respectively, and no gene match explains 9 bases of the junction. This record belongs to a study of blood T cells in healthy people across ages (dated by TCRdb to the mid-2010s). General notes on the study: Template switching captured roughly one uniquely barcoded TCR beta cDNA molecule per two T cells in model experiments. The study measured age-related changes in TCR beta repertoire diversity using deep sequencing normalized with unique cDNA molecular identifiers. Four age groups were formed from the donors: young (average approximately 16 years), middle-aged (around 37), aged (62) and long-lived (82). To avoid experimental bias, donors of different ages were randomly spread across the sequencing lanes. For two donors (one aged 18 to 30 and one aged 80 or older), the study analyzed two additional independent replicas of 1 million unique cDNA reads from the same blood draw.

The 39 donors, aged 6 to 90 years, were systemically healthy Caucasian individuals from Russia. About 10 milliliters of peripheral blood were drawn from each donor into EDTA-treated Vacutainer tubes. Ficoll-Paque density-gradient centrifugation was used to isolate PBMCs, with at least 7 million obtained per sample. Trizol reagent was used to extract total RNA from PBMCs, with at least 5.5 micrograms per sample. For every donor, an aliquot of PBMCs went through flow cytometry to measure the percentages of naive CD45RAhigh/CD27high T cells. What the authors observed across the whole study: Compared with the aged group, more naive CD4+ T cells, fewer expanded clones and increased TCR diversity were shown by the long-lived group, suggesting age selection. Observed TCR beta diversity per million T cells fell roughly linearly with age, and a significant reduction was already apparent by age roughly 41. The percentage of naive T cells measured by flow cytometry correlated strongly with observed TCR beta diversity. Total diversity estimates from one million sequenced T cells were considered lower bounds and underestimates. The CMV infection status of donors was not known, potentially confounding age-related changes in expanded clonotypes. Conclusive comparison of naive and antigen-experienced compartments was prevented by the profiling of bulk unsorted PBMCs.

The method behind the library was 5' RACE. Sequencing took place on an Illumina HiSeq 2500. A second PCR of roughly 6 to 12 cycles was run with a J-beta primer mix and a sample-barcoded 5' primer. A unique molecular identifier was introduced onto each TCR beta cDNA molecule by a template-switch 5' adaptor carrying 12 random nucleotides. Each sample yielded at least 2.5 million CDR3-containing paired-end reads. First-strand cDNA was synthesized from all RNA with the Mint cDNA synthesis kit, primed by a TRBC-specific oligonucleotide. Following uracil-DNA glycosylase treatment, all cDNA underwent a first 18-cycle PCR with the universal primers M1SS and BC2_uni_R. The paper's processing steps were these. For normalization, 1 million high-quality reads were randomly selected from each sample, with every read carrying a distinct molecular identifier. Instead of being binned into consensus sequences, reads with shared molecular identifiers were discarded. MiTCR, run with a Q25 quality threshold and the strictest error-elimination algorithm, handled CDR3 identification, clonotype clustering and error correction. A nonparametric unseen species model using Euler transformation provided a lower-bound estimate of total TCR beta diversity. TCRdb's own reprocessing of the public reads used fastp at Q25 and MiXCR and kept productive beta chains. Here each entry gathers all rows of one CDR3 protein and keeps the most common genes and DNA. TCRdb, not the authors, supplied the V and J calls. This sample comprises more than 800,000 distinct CDR3 sequences, roughly 26% of them detected only once. Roughly a sixth of the sample is held by the ten biggest clonotypes.

The origin of this receptor is a woman aged 80 or over in good health. The chain uses TRBV12-3 or TRBV12-4 and TRBJ2-3; 10 central bases correspond to TRBD2. Sequenced sample: blood. The sequence in DNA is TGTGCCAGCAGGCCTAGCGGGGGCTGCGTTGATACGCAGTATTTT. Its protein is CASRPSGGCVDTQYF.